The rows below give T cell receptor beta chains drawn from one sample of a study of blood T cell repertoires in COVID-19. Measured with immunoSEQ multiplex PCR; TCRdb has only the in-frame clones, and not every one. The table records a few hundred thousand clones, roughly 90% of them present only once. Sequenced: peripheral blood. These receptors all stem from a middle-aged man with acute or convalescent COVID-19. CDR3s include the opening cysteine and the closing phenylalanine or tryptophan. A D gene is named only where the DNA matches it firmly.

j_gene: TRBJ1-6; v_gene: TRBV7-6; d_gene: .; CDR3aa: CASSPGGLYNSPLHF; CDR3nt: TGTGCCAGCAGCCCCGGGGGGTTGTATAATTCACCCCTCCACTTT
j_gene: TRBJ2-1; v_gene: TRBV19; d_gene: .; CDR3aa: CASSPQGGLYNEQFF; CDR3nt: TGTGCCAGTAGTCCTCAGGGGGGCCTCTACAATGAGCAGTTCTTC
j_gene: TRBJ1-4; v_gene: TRBV6-1; d_gene: .; CDR3aa: CASSEDRTNEKLFF; CDR3nt: TGTGCCAGCAGTGAAGACAGAACTAATGAAAAACTGTTTTTT
j_gene: TRBJ1-2; v_gene: TRBV29-1; d_gene: .; CDR3aa: CSAPSGYGYTF; CDR3nt: TGCAGCGCCCCTTCCGGCTATGGCTACACCTTC
j_gene: TRBJ1-2; v_gene: TRBV12-3/TRBV12-4; d_gene: .; CDR3aa: CASSTGYQGYTF; CDR3nt: TGTGCCAGCAGTACAGGGTATCAAGGCTACACCTTC
j_gene: TRBJ2-2; v_gene: TRBV10-2; d_gene: TRBD1; CDR3aa: CASSEIVTGGTGELFF; CDR3nt: TGCGCCAGCAGTGAGATAGTAACAGGGGGCACCGGGGAGCTGTTTTTT
j_gene: TRBJ2-7; v_gene: TRBV9; d_gene: .; CDR3aa: CASSVARQTPTYEQYF; CDR3nt: TGTGCCAGCAGCGTAGCCAGGCAAACGCCAACATACGAGCAGTACTTC
j_gene: TRBJ1-6; v_gene: TRBV6-5; d_gene: .; CDR3aa: CASSYSRDIYNSPLHF; CDR3nt: TGTGCCAGCAGTTACTCTCGGGACATTTATAATTCACCCCTCCACTTT
j_gene: TRBJ1-2; v_gene: TRBV12-5; d_gene: TRBD1; CDR3aa: CASGTPGQGTYGYTF; CDR3nt: TGTGCTAGTGGTACACCGGGACAGGGAACTTATGGCTACACCTTC
j_gene: TRBJ2-1; v_gene: TRBV20-1; d_gene: .; CDR3aa: CSARGNNEQFF; CDR3nt: TGCAGTGCCCGAGGCAACAATGAGCAGTTCTTC
j_gene: TRBJ1-6; v_gene: TRBV2; d_gene: TRBD1; CDR3aa: CASRNPGGFTNSPLHF; CDR3nt: TGTGCCAGCAGAAATCCAGGGGGCTTTACCAATTCACCCCTCCACTTT
j_gene: TRBJ1-3; v_gene: TRBV7-9; d_gene: TRBD1; CDR3aa: CASSLGVGQGLNTIYF; CDR3nt: TGTGCCAGCAGCTTAGGAGTCGGACAGGGGTTAAACACCATATATTTT